A single sample gave rise to the 10 T cell receptor beta chains below, sequenced in a study of T cell repertoires in cytomegalovirus infection. TCRdb reprocessed the reads with MiXCR, giving one entry per CDR3 protein. The sample consists of 450,000 to 600,000 distinct CDR3 sequences, approximately 11% of them appearing once. Sample: PBMCs. These receptors were collected from a human donor in good health (CMV status not recorded). Some clones in this sample may be carry-over from other donors' samples.

This clonotype was observed many times. The chain employs TRBV7-2 and TRBJ1-5, with a weak D call TRBD1 (5 bases). V lost 3 bases to trimming and J lost 6 bases, with 12 bases between them. Germline V gene sequence: CDR1 SGHTA, CDR2 FQGNSA. The CDR3 length is 14 residues. The CDR3 loop is CASSFISRAQPQHF. Here the CDR3 DNA reads TGTGCCAGCAGCTTTATAAGCAGGGCTCAGCCCCAGCATTTT.

This clonotype was detected only a few times. V and J are TRBV20-1 and TRBJ2-7, with 13 bases identical to TRBD2. Trimming removed 8 bases from V and 2 bases from J; junction bases left unmatched: 3. Germline V CDR1 and CDR2: DFQATT, SNEGSKA (reference sequence). The CDR3 has 13 amino acids. CDR3 bases: TGCAGTCCCGGGACTAGCGGGACCTACGAGCAGTACTTC. This gives the protein CSPGTSGTYEQYF.

In this sample, this clonotype turned up many times. CDR3 amino acids: CASSASGGEIGFF. The CDR3 coding sequence is TGTGCCAGCAGTGCTAGCGGGGGGGAGATAGGATTCTTC. This chain uses TRBV6-1 with TRBJ2-1, with 12 bases identical to TRBD2. V was clipped by 4 bases and J by 16 bases; unmatched bases: 8. There are 13 residues in the CDR3. The germline V gene encodes CDR1 MNHNS and CDR2 SASEGT.

V gene TRBV10-3 combines with J gene TRBJ2-7; 7 bases agree with TRBD1. CDR3 size: 14 residues. Germline assignment: CDR1 ENHRY and CDR2 SYGVKD. V lost 10 bases, J lost 4 bases, and 13 bases stayed unmatched. CDR3 bases: TGTGCCACCGCCCTGACAGGGTCCGCTTACGAGCAGTACTTC. Protein: CATALTGSAYEQYF.

This clonotype was detected ten times or more. This chain connects TRBV7-3 to TRBJ2-5, with 16 bases aligning to TRBD2. The CDR3 has 19 residues. J was trimmed by 4 bases and V by 1 base; bases with no gene match: 9. Germline V gene sequence: CDR1 SGHTA, CDR2 FQGTGA. The CDR3: CASSLKGTSGRAWGETQYF. CDR3 coding DNA: TGTGCCAGCAGCTTAAAAGGGACTAGCGGGAGGGCCTGGGGAGAGACCCAGTACTTC.

This clonotype was picked up many times. V is TRBV6-1 and J is TRBJ1-2; D unclear. The germline V gene has CDR1 MNHNS and CDR2 SASEGT. This CDR3 is 14 amino acids long. The germline V and J ends were trimmed by 5 bases and 2 bases, with 12 bases remaining between them. Here the CDR3 DNA reads TGTGCCAGCAGTCCGGAGACGGTCAACTATGGCTACACCTTC. Translated, it gives CASSPETVNYGYTF.

This clonotype was recorded at least ten times. This sequence joins TRBV6-1 and TRBJ2-7, with 8 bases aligning to TRBD2. V was pared by 4 bases and J by 7 bases, with 15 bases of the junction left unmatched. The CDR3 has 16 amino acids. Germline CDR1 MNHNS, CDR2 SASEGT. The DNA of the CDR3 is TGTGCCAGCAGTGGAGGTGGAAGCGGGAGTGGCCGGGAGCAGTACTTC. As protein: CASSGGGSGSGREQYF.

The V call is TRBV18, the J call TRBJ1-4; D might be TRBD1 (5 bases). Germline assignment: CDR1 KGHSH and CDR2 LQKENI. The CDR3 is 14 amino acids. Trimming took off 4 bases at V and 8 bases at J, with 14 bases between the two ends. DNA of the CDR3: TGTGCCAGCTCACTAACACAGAGGGGCGAAAAACTGTTTTTT. It specifies CASSLTQRGEKLFF.

This clonotype was counted at least ten times. One end of the junction is discordant with germline, which a read error may explain. The chain uses TRBV23-1 and TRBJ2-1, with D perhaps TRBD1 (5 bases). TRBV23-1 is an ORF for which the function is uncertain. There are 9 residues in the CDR3. CDR3 in DNA: TGCGCCAGCAGTCAAGACAGACCCTTC. This sequence encodes CASSQDRPF.

This clonotype was seen only a few times. The rearrangement uses TRBV20-1 and TRBJ2-1; no clear D. Germline CDR1 DFQATT, CDR2 SNEGSKA (reference sequence). The CDR3 is made up of 10 amino acids. Trimming stripped 7 bases from V and 1 base from J, with 2 bases between. CDR3 nucleotide sequence: TGCAGTGTTTCCTACAATGAGCAGTTCTTC. As protein: CSVSYNEQFF.